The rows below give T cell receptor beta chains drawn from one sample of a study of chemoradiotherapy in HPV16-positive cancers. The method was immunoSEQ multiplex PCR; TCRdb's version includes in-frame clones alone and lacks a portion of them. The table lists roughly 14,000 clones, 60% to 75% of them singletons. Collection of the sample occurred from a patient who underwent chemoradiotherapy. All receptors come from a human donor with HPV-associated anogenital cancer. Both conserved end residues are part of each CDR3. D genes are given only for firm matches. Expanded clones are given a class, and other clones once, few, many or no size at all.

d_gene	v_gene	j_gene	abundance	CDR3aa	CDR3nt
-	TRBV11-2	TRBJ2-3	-	CASSLGTSTDTQYF	TGTGCCAGCAGCTTGGGGACTAGCACAGATACGCAGTATTTT
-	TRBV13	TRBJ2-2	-	CASSSREVVTGELFF	TGTGCCAGCAGCTCTCGTGAGGTTGTAACCGGGGAGCTGTTTTTT
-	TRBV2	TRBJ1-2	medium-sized	CASSEFRERAYTF	TGTGCCAGCAGTGAATTCAGGGAACGGGCCTACACCTTC
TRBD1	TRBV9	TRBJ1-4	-	CASSGRDRGQSEKLFF	TGTGCCAGCAGCGGCCGGGACAGGGGGCAATCTGAAAAACTGTTTTTT
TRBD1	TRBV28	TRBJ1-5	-	CASSFQGGVQPQHF	TGTGCCAGCAGTTTTCAGGGGGGGGTTCAGCCCCAGCATTTT
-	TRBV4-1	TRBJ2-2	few	CASSRGPGAGELFF	TGCGCCAGCAGCAGAGGGCCGGGCGCCGGGGAGCTGTTTTTT
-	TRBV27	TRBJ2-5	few	CASSPTRRAETQYF	TGTGCCAGCAGTCCGACTCGAAGGGCGGAGACCCAGTACTTC
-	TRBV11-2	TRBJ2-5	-	CASSFNRQETQYF	TGTGCCAGCAGCTTTAACAGGCAAGAGACCCAGTACTTC
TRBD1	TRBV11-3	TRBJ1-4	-	CASSSSGTAEKLFF	TGTGCCAGCAGCTCCTCCGGGACAGCCGAAAAACTGTTTTTT
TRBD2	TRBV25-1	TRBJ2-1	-	CASSPPTSGSGNEQFF	TGTGCCAGCAGTCCACCGACTAGCGGGAGTGGCAATGAGCAGTTCTTC
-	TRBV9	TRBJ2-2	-	CASSVGGSWTGELFF	TGTGCCAGCAGCGTAGGAGGCAGTTGGACCGGGGAGCTGTTTTTT
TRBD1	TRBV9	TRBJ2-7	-	CASSGDDRAYEQYF	TGTGCCAGCAGCGGTGACGACAGGGCCTACGAGCAGTACTTC
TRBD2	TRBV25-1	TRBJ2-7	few	CASRQPGRTRAHEQYF	TGTGCCAGCAGACAGCCGGGGCGGACTAGGGCCCACGAGCAGTACTTC
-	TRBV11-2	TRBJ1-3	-	CASSLTRGNTIYF	TGTGCCAGCAGCTTAACTCGTGGAAACACCATATATTTT
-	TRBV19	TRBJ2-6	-	CASMPGGHSGANVLTF	TGTGCCAGTATGCCGGGTGGCCACTCTGGGGCCAACGTCCTGACTTTC
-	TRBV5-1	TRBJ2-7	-	CASSYSGAEQYF	TGCGCCAGCAGCTATTCAGGGGCCGAGCAGTACTTC
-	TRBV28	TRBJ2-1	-	CASTGTSLTDHNEQFF	TGTGCCAGCACCGGGACAAGTCTTACAGACCACAATGAGCAGTTCTTC
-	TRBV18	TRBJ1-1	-	CASSPQNRESTEAFF	TGTGCCAGCTCACCACAAAACAGGGAAAGCACTGAAGCTTTCTTT
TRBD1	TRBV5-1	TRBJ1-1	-	CASSPGRTGNTEAFF	TGCGCCAGCAGCCCCGGACGGACAGGGAACACTGAAGCTTTCTTT
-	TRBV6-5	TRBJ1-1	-	CASNPTQSTEAFF	TGTGCCAGCAATCCCACCCAATCCACTGAAGCTTTCTTT
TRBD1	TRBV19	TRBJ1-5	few	CASSGGWRDRQPQHF	TGTGCCAGTAGCGGGGGGTGGCGGGACAGGCAGCCCCAGCATTTT
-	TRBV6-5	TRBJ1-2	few	CASSYSTGAGGYTF	TGTGCCAGCAGTTACTCGACCGGGGCCGGGGGCTACACCTTC
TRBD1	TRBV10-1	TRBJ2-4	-	CASSETGTGAKNIQYF	TGCGCCAGCAGTGAGACCGGGACAGGGGCTAAAAACATTCAGTACTTC
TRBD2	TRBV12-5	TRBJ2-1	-	CASGSILAGDDEQFF	TGTGCTAGTGGTTCCATACTAGCGGGAGACGATGAGCAGTTCTTC
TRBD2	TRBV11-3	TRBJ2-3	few	CASSLFLRVAGSTDTQYF	TGTGCCAGCAGCTTATTTCTTCGGGTAGCGGGAAGCACAGATACGCAGTATTTT
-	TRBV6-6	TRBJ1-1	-	CASSSPTRGDTEAFF	TGTGCCAGCAGTTCCCCTACACGGGGGGACACTGAAGCTTTCTTT
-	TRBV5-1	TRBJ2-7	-	CASSIGLGLVSYEQYF	TGCGCCAGCAGCATTGGCCTCGGGCTAGTTTCCTACGAGCAGTACTTC
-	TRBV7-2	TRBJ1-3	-	CASSLTGSGNTIYF	TGTGCCAGCAGCTTGACAGGCTCTGGAAACACCATATATTTT
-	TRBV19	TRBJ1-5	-	CASGTGFRSNQPQHF	TGTGCCAGCGGAACAGGGTTCAGGAGCAATCAGCCCCAGCATTTT
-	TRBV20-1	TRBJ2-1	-	CSAEDFNEQFF	TGCAGTGCGGAGGACTTTAATGAGCAGTTCTTC
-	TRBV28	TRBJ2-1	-	CASSFLTEQFF	TGTGCCAGCAGTTTTCTGACTGAGCAGTTCTTC
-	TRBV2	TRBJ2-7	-	CASSVGYEQYF	TGTGCCAGCAGTGTCGGCTACGAGCAGTACTTC
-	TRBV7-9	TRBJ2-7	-	CASSLVGSSYEQYF	TGTGCCAGCAGCTTAGTTGGGAGCTCCTACGAGCAGTACTTC
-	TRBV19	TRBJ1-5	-	CASSVTGYGGNQPQHF	TGTGCCAGTAGTGTGACCGGCTACGGGGGCAATCAGCCCCAGCATTTT
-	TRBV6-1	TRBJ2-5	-	CASSESEQETQYF	TGTGCCAGCAGTGAATCGGAACAAGAGACCCAGTACTTC
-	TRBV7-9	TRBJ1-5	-	CASSPGSNQPQHF	TGTGCCAGCAGCCCGGGGAGCAATCAGCCCCAGCATTTT
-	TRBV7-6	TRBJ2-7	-	CASSSTGFHEQYF	TGTGCCAGCAGCTCAACAGGGTTCCACGAGCAGTACTTC
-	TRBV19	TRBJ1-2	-	CATSPQESYGYTF	TGTGCCACCTCCCCCCAGGAGTCCTATGGCTACACCTTC
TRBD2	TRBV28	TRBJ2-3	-	CASRGTSGGTDTQYF	TGTGCCAGCCGTGGGACTAGCGGAGGCACAGATACGCAGTATTTT
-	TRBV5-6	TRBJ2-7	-	CASSFQTGEKQYF	TGTGCCAGCAGCTTTCAAACGGGAGAGAAGCAGTACTTC